This entry is about one T cell receptor (beta chain). The sample belongs to a study of blood T cell repertoires in COVID-19. Study-wide background: T cells, B-cell-depleted T cells, or PBMCs provided the cDNA or gDNA that served as material.

V lost 6 bases, J lost 0 bases, and 12 bases lay in between. Germline V CDR1 and CDR2: MNHEY, SVGEGT. The CDR3 runs 15 residues. Assay used: immunoSEQ multiplex PCR; TCRdb lists only in-frame clones, some missing. Of 150,000 or so clones in the sample, around 89% were seen once. This receptor was obtained from a man in his sixties with active or convalescent COVID-19. The V gene is TRBV6-2 or TRBV6-3, the J gene TRBJ2-1; a possible D gene is TRBD2 (6 bases). Sequenced input: peripheral blood. The CDR3 nucleotides are TGTGCCAGCAGCCCCGGGGGTGGCTCCTACAATGAGCAGTTCTTC. Protein product: CASSPGGGSYNEQFF.